The TCR beta chain under discussion was sequenced for a study of OX40 agonist ivuxolimab in advanced cancers. Study outcomes and limitations: CD8+ T cells showed, on average, more clonal expansion than CD4+ cells.

Worth noting for this clone: Its matching antigen is unknown.

Germline V CDR1 and CDR2: MGHRA, YSYEKL. The CDR3 length is 15 residues. The ends lost 0 bases at V and 9 bases at J; junction bases unmatched: 5. Sequenced by immunoSEQ multiplex PCR; TCRdb stores in-frame clones only, minus some. The sample contains approximately 47,000 clones, roughly 90% of which appear only once. The sequencing here drew on CD4+ or CD8+ T cells sorted from blood, taken in a trial of the OX40 agonist ivuxolimab. V and J are TRBV4-1 and TRBJ2-1; 10 bases are shared with TRBD2. This clonotype originated in an adult with an advanced solid tumor such as melanoma, head and neck, liver or kidney cancer. The CDR3 coding sequence is TGCGCCAGCAGCCAAGAAGGAGCGGGAGGGTCTGAGCAGTTCTTC. It encodes CASSQEGAGGSEQFF.